The T cell receptor (beta chain) described here comes from a study of T-cell reconstitution after alpha-beta-depleted transplantation in children. Germline CDR1 reads LGHDT; CDR2 reads YNNKEL (reference sequence). The CDR3 contains 17 residues. With 1 base removed from V and 0 bases from J, the gap between germline ends came to 12 bases. Unique molecular identifiers were incorporated into the prepared TCRbeta library. TCRdb reanalysed the PCR reads using MiXCR and keeps one entry per CDR3 protein. The sample includes 700,000 to 850,000 distinct CDR3 sequences, around 15% of them seen just once. Study outcomes and limitations: As was reported, about two months after transplant, alpha-beta T cells came from several hundred expanded graft clones. Several patients had high TCRbeta diversity at day 60; it came from surviving recipient T cells and thymic progenitors.

Of note for this clonotype: Antigen specificity is unknown.

The clonotype comes from a male patient aged 5 to 17 who had a stem cell transplant for acute lymphoblastic leukemia, so the T cells may come from the graft donor. The sequences come from PBMCs, mostly from graft donor cells, collected 360 days after TCRalphabeta/CD19-depleted stem cell transplant. The chain links TRBV3-1 to TRBJ1-4; D is perhaps TRBD1 (6 bases). CDR3 residues: CASSQGHRVATNEKLFF. As DNA, the CDR3 is TGTGCCAGCAGCCAAGGCCACAGGGTGGCAACTAATGAAAAACTGTTTTTT.